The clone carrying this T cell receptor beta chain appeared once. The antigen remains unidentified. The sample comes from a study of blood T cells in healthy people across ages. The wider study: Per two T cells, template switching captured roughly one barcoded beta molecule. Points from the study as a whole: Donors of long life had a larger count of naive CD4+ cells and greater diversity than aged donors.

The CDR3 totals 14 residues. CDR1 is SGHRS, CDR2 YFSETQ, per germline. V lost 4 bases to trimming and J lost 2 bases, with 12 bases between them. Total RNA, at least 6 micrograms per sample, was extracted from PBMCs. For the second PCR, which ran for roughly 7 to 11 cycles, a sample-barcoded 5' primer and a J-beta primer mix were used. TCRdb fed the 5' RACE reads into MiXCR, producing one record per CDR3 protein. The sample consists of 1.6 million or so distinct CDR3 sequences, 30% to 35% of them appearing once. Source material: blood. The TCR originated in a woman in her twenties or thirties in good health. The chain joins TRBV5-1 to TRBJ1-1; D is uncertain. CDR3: CASSKYGRNTEAFF. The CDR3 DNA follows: TGCGCCAGCAGCAAGTATGGACGAAACACTGAAGCTTTCTTT.